This TCR beta chain was identified during a study of T cells of healthy individuals. V was pared by 2 bases and J by 5 bases, with 8 bases of the junction left unmatched. The length of the CDR3 is 17 residues. Looked up from germline, CDR1 is SGHTA and CDR2 is FQGNSA. TCRdb independently ran MiXCR on the 5' RACE reads; one entry per CDR3 protein. The data contain about 53,000 distinct CDR3 sequences, roughly 14% of them singletons. The clonotype comes from a human donor in good health. This chain links TRBV7-2 with TRBJ2-3; 12 bases match TRBD2. As DNA, the CDR3 is TGTGCCAGCAGCTTAATCGCTAGCGGGGGGGCTAGAGATACGCAGTATTTT. This codes for CASSLIASGGARDTQYF.